Described below is a single T cell receptor (beta chain) sequence and its context. Its antigen is unknown. The PCR used 60 Vbeta and 13 Jbeta primers. TCRdb's copy holds only in-frame clones and misses some; the assay was immunoSEQ multiplex PCR. The sample shows over 150,000 clones, about 72% of them seen only once. These data are taken from a study of cytomegalovirus exposure and HLA in healthy donors. Findings and caveats of the study: In an earlier analysis, in some 500 donors, most V segments appeared productive either ~90% or ~30% of the time. In a later analysis, across HLA loci, associated TCR counts were highest for DRB1, lowest for HLA-C. In a later analysis, at a false discovery rate of 0.05, fewer than 20,000 TCR beta sequences matched HLA alleles. Reportedly, HLA-A and HLA-B alleles of most subjects were accurately predicted from TCR beta.

Germline assignment: CDR1 LNHDA and CDR2 SQIVND (reference sequence). Trimming cost V 6 bases and J 5 bases, with 17 bases left between them. The CDR3 covers 14 residues. The sequence was collected from a man in his forties or fifties in good health and CMV-seropositive. Sample: PBMCs. The chain links TRBV19 to TRBJ2-7, with D possibly TRBD1 on 6 matching bases. The CDR3 DNA sequence: TGTGCCAGTAGCCCCCACAGGGAGCTCCACGAGCAGTACTTC. It yields the protein CASSPHRELHEQYF.